Presented here are 5 T cell receptor beta chains from one specimen sequenced in a study of OX40 agonist ivuxolimab in advanced cancers. Receptor amplification or capture employed the immunoSEQ multiplex PCR assay. TCRdb mirrors the immuneACCESS table, restricted to in-frame sequences. Some clones are absent from its copies; in checked studies, under half trace to an unresolved V gene, and the reason for the others is unknown. In this sample the table shows about 66,000 clones, 88% of which occur a single time. The ten biggest clones cover 0.67% of the sample. The sample consisted of CD4+ or CD8+ T cells sorted from blood, taken in a trial of the OX40 agonist ivuxolimab. These receptors came from an adult with an advanced solid tumor such as melanoma, head and neck, liver or kidney cancer.

V usage is TRBV9 and J usage is TRBJ2-1; the match to TRBD2 covers 7 bases. This CDR3 region has 16 residues. The junction had 13 bases not matched to a gene; V was cut back by 1 base and J by 9 bases. Germline V CDR1 and CDR2: SGDLS, YYNGEE. CDR3 bases: TGTGCCAGCAGCGTAACCGGGACTACCCCAAGGGGTGAGCAGTTCTTC. Its translation is CASSVTGTTPRGEQFF. Filled out from reference TRBV9 and TRBJ2-1, the complete variable domain reads DSGVTQTPKHLITATGQRVTLRCSPRSGDLSVYWYQQSLDQGLQFLIQYYNGEERAKGNILERFSAQQFPDLHSELNLSSLELGDSALYFCASSVTGTTPRGEQFFGPGTRLTVL.

The V gene is TRBV5-1, the J gene TRBJ2-3; D is perhaps TRBD2 (6 bases). The V gene's germline CDR1 is SGHRS and CDR2 YFSETQ. There are 16 residues in the CDR3. Trimming shortened V by 0 bases and J by 0 bases, and 11 bases separated the two germline ends. The CDR3 is CASSLDGLTSTDTQYF. As DNA, the CDR3 is TGCGCCAGCAGCTTGGACGGACTAACTAGCACAGATACGCAGTATTTT.

The chain employs TRBV5-6 and TRBJ2-1; 8 nucleotides line up with TRBD2. CDR1 SGHDT and CDR2 YYEEEE come from the germline V gene. There are 19 residues in the CDR3. V was clipped by 0 bases and J by 0 bases; unmatched bases: 11. The CDR3 is CASSLAGRTSGSSYNEQFF. The CDR3 bases are TGTGCCAGCAGCTTGGCCGGAAGAACTAGCGGTAGCTCCTACAATGAGCAGTTCTTC.

The chain is built from TRBV10-2 and TRBJ2-4; D is perhaps TRBD2 (6 bases). V lost 3 bases and J lost 1, with 16 bases in between. CDR1 and CDR2 from the germline V gene are WSHSY and SAAADI. The CDR3 runs 17 residues. The CDR3 DNA reads as TGCGCCAGCAGTGAAAAAGGATGGGAGGCGGCCAAAAACATTCAGTACTTC. It specifies CASSEKGWEAAKNIQYF.

This clone was counted once. The chain links TRBV6-5 to TRBJ1-3; weak D call: TRBD1 (6 bases). Between the trimmed V and J ends, which lost 2 bases and 7 bases, there was a span of 15 bases. CDR1 and CDR2 from the germline V gene are MNHEY and SVGAGI. This CDR3 comprises 15 residues. In DNA form, the CDR3 reads TGTGCCAGCAGTTACCGGAGGGGGGGCAAGAACACCATATATTTT. Its translation: CASSYRRGGKNTIYF.